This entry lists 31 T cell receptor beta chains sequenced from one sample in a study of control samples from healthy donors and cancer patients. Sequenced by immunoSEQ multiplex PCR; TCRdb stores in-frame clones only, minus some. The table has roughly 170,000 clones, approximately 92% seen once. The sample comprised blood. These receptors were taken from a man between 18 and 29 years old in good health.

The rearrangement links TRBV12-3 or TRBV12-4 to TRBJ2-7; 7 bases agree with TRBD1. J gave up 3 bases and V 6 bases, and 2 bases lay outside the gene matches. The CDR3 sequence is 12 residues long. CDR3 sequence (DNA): TGTGCCAGCAGCTACAGGGGCTACGAGCAGTACTTC. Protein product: CASSYRGYEQYF.

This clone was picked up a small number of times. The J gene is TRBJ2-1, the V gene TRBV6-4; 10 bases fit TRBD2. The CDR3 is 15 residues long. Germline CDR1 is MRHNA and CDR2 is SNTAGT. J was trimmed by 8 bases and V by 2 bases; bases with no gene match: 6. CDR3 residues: CASSDGIAGGHEQFF. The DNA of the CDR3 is TGTGCCAGCAGTGACGGCATAGCGGGGGGCCATGAGCAGTTCTTC.

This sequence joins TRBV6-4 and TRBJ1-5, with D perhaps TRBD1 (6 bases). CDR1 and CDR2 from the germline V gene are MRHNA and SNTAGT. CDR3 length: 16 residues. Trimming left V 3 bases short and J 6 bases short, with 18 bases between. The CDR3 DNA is TGTGCCAGCAGTGAGGGGGCAGGGAAAATGGCTCAGCCCCAGCATTTT. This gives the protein CASSEGAGKMAQPQHF.

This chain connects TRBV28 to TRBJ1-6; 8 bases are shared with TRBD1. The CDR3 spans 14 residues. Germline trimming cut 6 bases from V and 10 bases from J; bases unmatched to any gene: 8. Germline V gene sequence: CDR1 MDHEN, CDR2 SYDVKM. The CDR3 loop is CASSEDRVGSPLHF. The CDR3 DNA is TGTGCCAGCAGCGAGGACAGGGTCGGATCACCCCTCCACTTT.

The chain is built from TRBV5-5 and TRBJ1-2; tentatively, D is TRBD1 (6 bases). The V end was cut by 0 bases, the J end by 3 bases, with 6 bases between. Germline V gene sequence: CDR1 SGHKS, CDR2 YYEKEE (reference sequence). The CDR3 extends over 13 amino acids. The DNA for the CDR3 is TGTGCCAGCAGCTTGGACAGGGACTATGGCTACACCTTC. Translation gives CASSLDRDYGYTF.

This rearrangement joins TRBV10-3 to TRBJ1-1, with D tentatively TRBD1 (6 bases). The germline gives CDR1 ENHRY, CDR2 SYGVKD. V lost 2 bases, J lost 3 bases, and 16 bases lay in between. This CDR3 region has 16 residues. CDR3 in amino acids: CAISEKSATGDTEAFF. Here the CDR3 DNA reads TGTGCCATCAGTGAGAAATCGGCGACAGGCGACACTGAAGCTTTCTTT.

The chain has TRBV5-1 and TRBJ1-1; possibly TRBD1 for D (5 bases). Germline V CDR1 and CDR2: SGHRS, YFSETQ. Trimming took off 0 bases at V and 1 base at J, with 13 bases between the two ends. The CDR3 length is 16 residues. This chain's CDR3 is CASSLGAGWGNTEAFF. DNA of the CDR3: TGCGCCAGCAGCTTGGGCGCAGGGTGGGGGAACACTGAAGCTTTCTTT. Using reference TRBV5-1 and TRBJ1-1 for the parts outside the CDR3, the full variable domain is KAGVTQTPRYLIKTRGQQVTLSCSPISGHRSVSWYQQTPGQGLQFLFEYFSETQRNKGNFPGRFSGRQFSNSRSEMNVSTLELGDSALYLCASSLGAGWGNTEAFFGQGTRLTVV.

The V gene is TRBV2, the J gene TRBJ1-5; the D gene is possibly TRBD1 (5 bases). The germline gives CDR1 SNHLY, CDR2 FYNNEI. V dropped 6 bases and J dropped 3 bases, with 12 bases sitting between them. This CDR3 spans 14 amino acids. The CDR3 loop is CASREGLINQPQHF. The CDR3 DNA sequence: TGTGCCAGCAGGGAGGGACTGATCAATCAGCCCCAGCATTTT.

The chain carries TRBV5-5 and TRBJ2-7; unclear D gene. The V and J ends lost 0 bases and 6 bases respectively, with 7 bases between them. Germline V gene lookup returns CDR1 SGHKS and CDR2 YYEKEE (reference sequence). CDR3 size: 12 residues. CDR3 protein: CASSLAFTEQYF. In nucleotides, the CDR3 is TGTGCCAGCAGCTTGGCCTTTACCGAGCAGTACTTC.

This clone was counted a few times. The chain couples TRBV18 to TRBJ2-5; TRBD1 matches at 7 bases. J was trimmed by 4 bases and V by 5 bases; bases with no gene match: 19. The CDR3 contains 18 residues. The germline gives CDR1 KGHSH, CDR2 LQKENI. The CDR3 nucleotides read TGTGCCAGCTCAGCTAAGTTCAGCCTTGACACAGGGGTAGAGACCCAGTACTTC. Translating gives CASSAKFSLDTGVETQYF.

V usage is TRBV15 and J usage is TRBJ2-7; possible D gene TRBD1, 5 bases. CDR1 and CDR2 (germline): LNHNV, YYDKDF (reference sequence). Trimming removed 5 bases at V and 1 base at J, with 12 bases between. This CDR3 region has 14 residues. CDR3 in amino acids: CATSGAVSSYEQYF. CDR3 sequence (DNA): TGTGCCACCAGCGGGGCCGTTAGTTCCTACGAGCAGTACTTC.

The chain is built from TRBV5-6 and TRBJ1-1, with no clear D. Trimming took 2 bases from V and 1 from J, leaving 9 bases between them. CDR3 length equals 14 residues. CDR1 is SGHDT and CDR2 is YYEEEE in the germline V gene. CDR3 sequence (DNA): TGTGCCAGCAGCTTTATTCGGGGGAACACTGAAGCTTTCTTT. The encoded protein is CASSFIRGNTEAFF.

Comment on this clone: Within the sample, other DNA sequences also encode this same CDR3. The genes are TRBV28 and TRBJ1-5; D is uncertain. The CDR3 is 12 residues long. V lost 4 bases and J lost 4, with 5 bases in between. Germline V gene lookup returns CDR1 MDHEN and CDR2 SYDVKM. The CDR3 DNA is TGTGCCAGCAGTTACAGTAATCAGCCCCAGCATTTT. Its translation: CASSYSNQPQHF.

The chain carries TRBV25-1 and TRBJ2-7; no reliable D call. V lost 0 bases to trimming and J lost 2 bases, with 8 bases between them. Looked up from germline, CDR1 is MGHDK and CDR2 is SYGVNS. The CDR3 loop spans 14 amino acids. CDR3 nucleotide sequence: TGTGCCAGCAGTGAATACGGGCGGACCTACGAGCAGTACTTC. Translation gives CASSEYGRTYEQYF.

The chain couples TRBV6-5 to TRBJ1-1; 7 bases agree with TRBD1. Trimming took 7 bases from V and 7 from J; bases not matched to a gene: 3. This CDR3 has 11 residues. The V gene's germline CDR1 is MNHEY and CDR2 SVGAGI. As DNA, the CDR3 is TGTGCCAGCATCGGACAGGTTGAAGCTTTCTTT. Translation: CASIGQVEAFF.

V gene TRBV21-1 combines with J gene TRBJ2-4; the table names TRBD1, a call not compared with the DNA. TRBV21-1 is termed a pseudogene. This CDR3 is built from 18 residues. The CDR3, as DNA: TGTGCCAGCAGCATAAGGATAACCGTTGGAGGGGGCAGGTCCCTTCAGTACTTC. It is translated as CASSIRITVGGGRSLQYF.

CDR3 region: CASSLTALTDTQYF. CDR3 nucleotide sequence: TGTGCCAGCAGCCTGACAGCCCTCACAGATACGCAGTATTTT. The genes are TRBV7-9 and TRBJ2-3, with a weak D call TRBD1 (5 bases). The CDR3 has 14 amino acids. Germline CDR1 SEHNR, CDR2 FQNEAQ (reference sequence). Trimming took 5 bases from V and 2 from J, leaving 11 bases between them.

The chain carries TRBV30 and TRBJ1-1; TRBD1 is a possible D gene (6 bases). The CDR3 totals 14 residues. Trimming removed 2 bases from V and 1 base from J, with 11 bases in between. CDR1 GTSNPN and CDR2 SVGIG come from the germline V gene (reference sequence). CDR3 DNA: TGTGCCTGGAGTCCCCGGACAGCGAACACTGAAGCTTTCTTT. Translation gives CAWSPRTANTEAFF.

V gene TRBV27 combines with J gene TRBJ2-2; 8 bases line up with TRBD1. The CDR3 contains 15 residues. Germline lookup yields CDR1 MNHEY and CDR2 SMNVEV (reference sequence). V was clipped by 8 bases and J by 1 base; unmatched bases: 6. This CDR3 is CASRAGTGNTGELFF. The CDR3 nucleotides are TGTGCCAGCCGGGCCGGGACAGGGAACACCGGGGAGCTGTTTTTT.

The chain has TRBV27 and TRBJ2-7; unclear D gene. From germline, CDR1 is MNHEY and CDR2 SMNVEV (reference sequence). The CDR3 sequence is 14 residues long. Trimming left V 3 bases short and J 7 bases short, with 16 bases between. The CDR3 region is CASSFIGTPREQYF. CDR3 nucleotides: TGTGCCAGCAGTTTTATCGGTACTCCCCGGGAGCAGTACTTC.

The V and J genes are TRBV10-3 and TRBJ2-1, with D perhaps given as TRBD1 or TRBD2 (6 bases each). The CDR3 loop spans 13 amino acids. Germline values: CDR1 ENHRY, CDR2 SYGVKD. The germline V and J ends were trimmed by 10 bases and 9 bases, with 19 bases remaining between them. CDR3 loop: CASNGGPVLEQFF. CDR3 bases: TGTGCCAGCAACGGGGGCCCCGTACTTGAGCAGTTCTTC.

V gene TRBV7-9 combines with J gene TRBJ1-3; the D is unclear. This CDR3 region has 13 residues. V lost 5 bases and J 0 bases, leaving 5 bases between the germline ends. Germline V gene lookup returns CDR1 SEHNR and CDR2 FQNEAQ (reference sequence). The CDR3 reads CASSATSGNTIYF. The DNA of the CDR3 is TGTGCCAGCAGCGCTACCTCTGGAAACACCATATATTTT.

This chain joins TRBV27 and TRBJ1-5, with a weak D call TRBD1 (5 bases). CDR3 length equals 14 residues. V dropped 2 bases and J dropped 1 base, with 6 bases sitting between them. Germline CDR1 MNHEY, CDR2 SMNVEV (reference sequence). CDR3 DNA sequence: TGTGCCAGCAGTTTAGGGGGAAGCAATCAGCCCCAGCATTTT. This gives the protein CASSLGGSNQPQHF.

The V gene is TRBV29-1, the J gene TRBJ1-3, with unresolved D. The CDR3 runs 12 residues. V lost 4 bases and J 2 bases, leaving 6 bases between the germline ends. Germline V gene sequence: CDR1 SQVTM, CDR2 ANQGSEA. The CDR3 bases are TGCAGCGTTGGGGTGCCTGGAAACACCATATATTTT. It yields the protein CSVGVPGNTIYF.

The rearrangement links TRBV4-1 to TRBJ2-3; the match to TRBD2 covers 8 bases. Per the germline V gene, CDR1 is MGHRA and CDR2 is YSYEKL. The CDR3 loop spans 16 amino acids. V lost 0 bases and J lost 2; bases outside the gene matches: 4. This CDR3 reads CASSQELAGTTDTQYF. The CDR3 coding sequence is TGCGCCAGCAGCCAAGAGCTAGCGGGCACCACAGATACGCAGTATTTT.

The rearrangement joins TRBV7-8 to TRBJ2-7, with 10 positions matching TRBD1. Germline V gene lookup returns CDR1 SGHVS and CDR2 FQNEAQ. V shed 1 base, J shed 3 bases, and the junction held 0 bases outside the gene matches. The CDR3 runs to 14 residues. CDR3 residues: CASSLGDRGYEQYF. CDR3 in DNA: TGTGCCAGCAGCTTAGGGGACAGGGGCTACGAGCAGTACTTC.

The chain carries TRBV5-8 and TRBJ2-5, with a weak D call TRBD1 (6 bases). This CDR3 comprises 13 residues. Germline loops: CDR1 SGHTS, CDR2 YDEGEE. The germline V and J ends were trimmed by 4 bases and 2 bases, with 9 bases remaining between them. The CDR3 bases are TGTGCCAGCAGCCGGACAGATCAAGAGACCCAGTACTTC. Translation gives CASSRTDQETQYF.

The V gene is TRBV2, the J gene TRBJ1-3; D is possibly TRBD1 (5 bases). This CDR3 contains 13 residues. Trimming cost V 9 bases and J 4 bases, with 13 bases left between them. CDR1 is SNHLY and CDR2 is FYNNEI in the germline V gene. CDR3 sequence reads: CARGFREGNTIYF. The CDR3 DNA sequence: TGTGCCAGGGGATTCAGGGAAGGAAACACCATATATTTT.

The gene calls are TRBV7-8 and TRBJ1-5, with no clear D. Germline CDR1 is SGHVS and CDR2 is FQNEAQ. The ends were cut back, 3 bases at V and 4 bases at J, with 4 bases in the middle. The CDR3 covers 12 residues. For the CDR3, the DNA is TGTGCCAGCAGCTTTACGAATCAGCCCCAGCATTTT. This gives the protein CASSFTNQPQHF.

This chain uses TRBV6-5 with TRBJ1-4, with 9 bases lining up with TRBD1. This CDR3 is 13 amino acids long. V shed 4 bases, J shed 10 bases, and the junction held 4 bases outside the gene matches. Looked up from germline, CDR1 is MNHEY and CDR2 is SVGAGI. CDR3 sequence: CASSSGTGRKLFF. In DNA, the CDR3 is TGTGCCAGCAGTTCCGGGACAGGGCGAAAACTGTTTTTT.

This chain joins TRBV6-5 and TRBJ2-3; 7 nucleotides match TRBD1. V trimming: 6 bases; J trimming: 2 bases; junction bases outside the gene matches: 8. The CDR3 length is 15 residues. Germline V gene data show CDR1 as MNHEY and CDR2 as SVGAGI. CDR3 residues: CASRLTGRTTDTQYF. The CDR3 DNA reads TGTGCCAGCAGGTTGACAGGGCGGACCACAGATACGCAGTATTTT.